One sample yielded the 13 T cell receptor beta chains listed below, sequenced in a study of regulatory T cells in long-lasting Graves disease (TCRdb year 2021). Library preparation was by multiplex PCR. Instrument on record: Illumina HiSeq 4000. To build TCR beta libraries, CDR3 regions were amplified by Arm-PCR using iRepertoire HTBI primers. Clones were called with MiXCR by TCRdb after fastp trimmed the public reads at Q25, and only in-frame beta chains were retained. Here each entry gathers all rows of one CDR3 protein and keeps the most common genes and DNA. The sample table records roughly 420,000 distinct CDR3 sequences; 12% to 15% of these occur just once. Approximately 15% of the sample is held by the ten biggest clonotypes. The time point label, read with the paper, signifies: newly diagnosed GD, antithyroid drugs for less than 3 months. For both TCR sequencing and RNA sequencing, RNA was extracted from PBMCs using TRIzol.

The same sample was also studied in work on T cells in Graves' hyperthyroidism and ophthalmopathy.

Sequences were derived from peripheral blood mononuclear cells (PBMCs), sampled at new diagnosis, from a patient treated with antithyroid drugs. The origin of the receptors is a woman in her forties or fifties with Graves disease. Donor details come from another sample of the same person, matched by shared clones.

This clonotype appeared many times. This rearrangement joins TRBV29-1 to TRBJ2-3; TRBD2 agrees at 13 bases. After removal of 6 bases from V and 5 bases from J, the junction contained 5 bases not matched to a gene. Germline-derived CDR1 and CDR2 are SQVTM and ANQGSEA. The CDR3 length is 14 residues. CDR3 sequence reads: CSVGTSGIRDTQYF. The CDR3 DNA sequence: TGCAGCGTCGGGACTAGCGGGATTAGAGATACGCAGTATTTT.

Remarks on this clonotype: This may arise from a read error, as a much more abundant clone is one base away. V and J are TRBV3-1 and TRBJ2-7; TRBD1 matches 8 bases. J was trimmed by 2 bases and V by 6 bases; bases with no gene match: 6. Per the germline V gene, CDR1 is LGHDT and CDR2 is YNNKEL (reference sequence). The CDR3 is made up of 14 amino acids. CDR3 in amino acids: CASRKTGVPYEQYF. The CDR3 DNA follows: TGTGCCAGCAGGAAGACAGGGGTGCCCTACGAGCAGTACTTC.

This clonotype was counted a few times. The chain links TRBV20-1 to TRBJ2-5; D may correspond to TRBD1 or TRBD2 (6 bases each). The CDR3 contains 12 residues. V lost 6 bases and J 5 bases, leaving 13 bases between the germline ends. Germline V gives CDR1 DFQATT, CDR2 SNEGSKA (reference sequence). Here the CDR3 DNA reads TGCAGTGCCCCAAGGGGGAGGGAGACCCAGTACTTC. As protein: CSAPRGRETQYF.

This clonotype came up many times. This sequence joins TRBV20-1 and TRBJ2-7; 8 nucleotides match TRBD1. This CDR3 is 14 amino acids long. Germline values: CDR1 DFQATT, CDR2 SNEGSKA (reference sequence). The junction had 5 bases not matched to a gene; V was cut back by 1 base and J by 3 bases. The CDR3 loop reads CSARVAGGHYEQYF. The CDR3 DNA sequence: TGCAGTGCTAGAGTCGCAGGGGGCCACTACGAGCAGTACTTC.

This clonotype was counted a few times. The J gene is TRBJ2-3, the V gene TRBV7-9; D ambiguous. This CDR3 comprises 14 residues. V was clipped by 3 bases and J by 2 bases, with 9 bases between them. Germline V CDR1 and CDR2: SEHNR, FQNEAQ (reference sequence). The CDR3 DNA is TGTGCCAGCAGCTTTGGTGGGCCCACAGATACGCAGTATTTT. It is translated as CASSFGGPTDTQYF.

This clonotype was seen only a few times. The chain joins TRBV4-1 to TRBJ1-1; TRBD1 might be the D (5 bases). The germline V gene encodes CDR1 MGHRA and CDR2 YSYEKL. CDR3 length: 13 amino acids. The ends were cut back, 1 base at V and 6 bases at J, with 9 bases in the middle. DNA for the CDR3: TGCGCCAGCAGCCAAGGGAGGGGCCCTGAAGCTTTCTTT. It translates to CASSQGRGPEAFF.

This clonotype was counted ten times or more. This CDR3 is CASSRLQVWTEAFF. CDR3 DNA sequence: TGCGCCAGCAGCCGCCTACAGGTCTGGACTGAAGCTTTCTTT. The chain recombines TRBV5-1 with TRBJ1-1; the D gene is possibly TRBD1 (5 bases). Germline V CDR1 and CDR2: SGHRS, YFSETQ. Trimming removed 4 bases from V and 5 bases from J, with 15 bases in between. CDR3 length: 14 amino acids.

The V gene is TRBV3-1, the J gene TRBJ1-5, with 7 bases identical to TRBD1. CDR3 length: 15 amino acids. Germline assignment: CDR1 LGHDT and CDR2 YNNKEL (reference sequence). J lost 0 bases, V lost 4 bases, and 3 bases had no gene match. CDR3 DNA sequence: TGTGCCAGCAGCCTAGGACAGGATAGCAATCAGCCCCAGCATTTT. Protein: CASSLGQDSNQPQHF.

This clonotype has just a few counts. The V and J genes are TRBV6-2 or TRBV6-3 and TRBJ2-6; perhaps TRBD1 as D (5 bases). Germline loops: CDR1 MNHEY, CDR2 SVGEGT. The CDR3 extends over 14 amino acids. V was trimmed by 5 bases and J by 5 bases, leaving 10 bases between them. CDR3 amino acids: CASSVQDRANVLTF. As DNA, the CDR3 is TGTGCCAGCAGTGTCCAGGACAGGGCCAACGTCCTGACTTTC.

The V call is TRBV29-1, the J call TRBJ1-1; 8 bases line up with TRBD1. The CDR3 sequence is 13 residues long. The V gene's germline CDR1 is SQVTM and CDR2 ANQGSEA. V lost 4 bases and J lost 1; bases outside the gene matches: 2. The CDR3 here is CSVATGGNTEAFF. The CDR3 DNA follows: TGCAGCGTTGCCACAGGGGGGAACACTGAAGCTTTCTTT.

This clonotype was counted only a few times. The V and J genes are TRBV7-9 and TRBJ2-7; a possible D gene is TRBD1 (6 bases). This CDR3 has 14 residues. V dropped 1 base and J dropped 5 bases, with 12 bases sitting between them. Looked up from germline, CDR1 is SEHNR and CDR2 is FQNEAQ (reference sequence). CDR3 DNA sequence: TGTGCCAGCAGCTTAGTACAGGGAGTTAACGAGCAGTACTTC. Residues: CASSLVQGVNEQYF.

At least ten counts were recorded for this clonotype. This chain connects TRBV3-1 to TRBJ1-2; 11 nucleotides agree with TRBD1. J was trimmed by 8 bases and V by 4 bases; bases with no gene match: 6. From germline, CDR1 is LGHDT and CDR2 YNNKEL (reference sequence). There are 14 residues in the CDR3. The CDR3 loop is CASSPDRGRGGYTF. CDR3 DNA sequence: TGTGCCAGCAGCCCGGACAGGGGGCGAGGAGGCTACACCTTC.

This clonotype was seen more than once but under ten times. CDR3 coding DNA: TGTGCCAGCAGCCAGGGGGGCCTGAACACTGAAGCTTTCTTT. This encodes CASSQGGLNTEAFF. The chain has TRBV7-8 and TRBJ1-1; 7 bases are a match to TRBD1. The CDR3 extends over 14 amino acids. V dropped 5 bases and J dropped 0; count of bases not matched to a gene: 3. Germline lookup yields CDR1 SGHVS and CDR2 FQNEAQ.